This entry lists 14 T cell receptor beta chains sequenced from one sample in a study of cytomegalovirus exposure and HLA in healthy donors. The PCR had 60 Vbeta and 13 Jbeta primers. Libraries were prepared by immunoSEQ multiplex PCR; TCRdb keeps only in-frame clonotypes and omits some of them. Of 160,000 or so clones in the sample, 70% to 85% are singletons; the top ten hold 0.69%. Sample: PBMCs. These receptors originate from a woman aged 40 to 50 in good health and CMV-seronegative.

V gene TRBV5-1 combines with J gene TRBJ1-2; a possible D gene is TRBD1 (6 bases). Trimming removed 0 bases at V and 0 bases at J, with 9 bases between. Germline CDR1 is SGHRS and CDR2 is YFSETQ. The CDR3 loop spans 15 amino acids. The CDR3 DNA follows: TGCGCCAGCAGCTTGGCCCAGGGGCCTAACTATGGCTACACCTTC. Translation: CASSLAQGPNYGYTF.

The gene calls are TRBV6-1 and TRBJ2-3; 10 nucleotides match TRBD2. This CDR3 is 15 amino acids long. The germline CDR1 and CDR2 sequences are MNHNS and SASEGT. V trimming: 5 bases; J trimming: 1 base; junction bases outside the gene matches: 3. CDR3 DNA: TGTGCCAGCAGTCTACTAGCGGGGCGCACAGATACGCAGTATTTT. Protein sequence: CASSLLAGRTDTQYF.

The chain combines TRBV18 with TRBJ1-2; TRBD1 might be the D (6 bases). Germline values: CDR1 KGHSH, CDR2 LQKENI. V was trimmed by 4 bases and J by 2 bases, leaving 14 bases between them. There are 15 residues in the CDR3. DNA of the CDR3: TGTGCCAGCTCACTCGTCCGGGACACAAACTATGGCTACACCTTC. Translated, it gives CASSLVRDTNYGYTF.

With respect to this clone: The junction departs from the called germline gene at one end, perhaps through a read error. Other DNA sequences within the sample encode an identical CDR3. The chain recombines TRBV25-1 with TRBJ2-3, with a possible D match to TRBD2 (5 bases). The CDR3 runs 14 residues. Germline lookup yields CDR1 MGHDK and CDR2 SYGVNS. For the CDR3, the DNA is TGCGCCAGCAGCTCAGGACTGACCACAGATACGCAGTATTTT. Protein sequence: CASSSGLTTDTQYF.

This clone has a handful of counts. The chain uses TRBV2 and TRBJ1-5, with TRBD1 matching over 10 bases. This CDR3 comprises 14 residues. V trimming: 4 bases; J trimming: 5 bases; junction bases outside the gene matches: 2. Germline assignment: CDR1 SNHLY and CDR2 FYNNEI. The CDR3 region has the DNA TGTGCCAGCAGTGGGACAGGGGGGGATCAGCCCCAGCATTTT. Amino acids: CASSGTGGDQPQHF. The full variable domain, its missing parts supplied by reference TRBV2 and TRBJ1-5, is EPEVTQTPSHQVTQMGQEVILRCVPISNHLYFYWYRQILGQKVEFLVSFYNNEISEKSEIFDDQFSVERPDGSNFTLKIRSTKLEDSAMYFCASSGTGGDQPQHFGDGTRLSIL.

The chain links TRBV25-1 to TRBJ1-1; D may be TRBD1 (6 bases). Germline CDR1 and CDR2: MGHDK and SYGVNS. V was shortened by 8 bases and J by 1 base, with 14 bases between the two germline ends. The CDR3 runs 14 residues. CDR3 DNA sequence: TGTGCCAGCTCGAGGGGGGGCGCGAACACTGAAGCTTTCTTT. This gives the protein CASSRGGANTEAFF.

The chain links TRBV28 to TRBJ2-2; perhaps TRBD1 as D (5 bases). Trimming removed 2 bases at V and 7 bases at J, with 11 bases between. Germline CDR1 and CDR2: MDHEN and SYDVKM. This CDR3 is 14 amino acids long. CDR3: CASSLDSSHGELFF. The DNA for the CDR3 is TGTGCCAGCAGTTTAGACAGCTCCCACGGGGAGCTGTTTTTT.

The rearrangement links TRBV5-1 to TRBJ2-3; D is uncertain. Germline V gene lookup returns CDR1 SGHRS and CDR2 YFSETQ. The CDR3 has 12 residues. Between the trimmed V and J ends, which lost 0 bases and 6 bases, there was a span of 5 bases. The CDR3 nucleotides are TGCGCCAGCAGCTTGGCAGCGGATACGCAGTATTTT. Protein product: CASSLAADTQYF.

The rearrangement joins TRBV13 to TRBJ2-7; D gene uncertain. Germline V lookup: CDR1 PRHDT, CDR2 FYEKMQ (reference sequence). The V and J ends lost 5 bases and 0 bases respectively, with 11 bases between them. CDR3 length: 14 amino acids. CDR3 region: CASSQLLLSYEQYF. The CDR3 DNA follows: TGTGCCAGCAGCCAACTACTCCTCTCCTACGAGCAGTACTTC. Variable domain in full (rest from reference TRBV13 and TRBJ2-7): AAGVIQSPRHLIKEKRETATLKCYPIPRHDTVYWYQQGPGQDPQFLISFYEKMQSDKGSIPDRFSAQQFSDYHSELNMSSLELGDSALYFCASSQLLLSYEQYFGPGTRLTVT.

This chain uses TRBV7-8 with TRBJ2-7; possible D gene TRBD1, 5 bases. Trimming took off 5 bases at V and 5 bases at J, with 22 bases between the two ends. Germline CDR1 and CDR2: SGHVS and FQNEAQ. The CDR3 loop spans 16 amino acids. This CDR3 reads CASSNIGAGLYHEQYF. The CDR3 DNA follows: TGTGCCAGCAGCAATATAGGGGCAGGGCTGTACCACGAGCAGTACTTC.

This chain uses TRBV15 with TRBJ2-7, with D possibly being TRBD2 (5 bases). The CDR3 consists of 12 residues. The germline V gene encodes CDR1 LNHNV and CDR2 YYDKDF (reference sequence). Trimming took off 4 bases at V and 5 bases at J, with 9 bases between the two ends. CDR3 protein: CATSMASHEQYF. The DNA of the CDR3 is TGTGCCACCAGCATGGCTAGCCACGAGCAGTACTTC.

CDR3 nucleotides: TGTGCCAGCAGTGACCCGGGATTGGGCTATGGCTACACCTTC. Its translation is CASSDPGLGYGYTF. This chain uses TRBV2 with TRBJ1-2; D gene uncertain. This CDR3 spans 14 amino acids. V was clipped by 3 bases and J by 4 bases, with 12 bases between them. Germline loops: CDR1 SNHLY, CDR2 FYNNEI.

The chain couples TRBV5-5 to TRBJ2-1; TRBD2 matches 7 bases. The V segment lost 2 bases and the J segment 2 bases; nucleotides outside the gene matches: 4. Germline V lookup: CDR1 SGHKS, CDR2 YYEKEE (reference sequence). This CDR3 spans 15 amino acids. The CDR3 spells CASSFTSDPYNEQFF. CDR3 in DNA: TGTGCCAGCAGCTTCACTAGCGACCCCTACAATGAGCAGTTCTTC.

The V call is TRBV6-6, the J call TRBJ2-1, with 9 nucleotides matching TRBD2. The trim removed 2 bases at V and 9 bases at J, leaving 8 bases unmatched. CDR1 is MNHNY, CDR2 SVGAGI, per germline (reference sequence). The CDR3 sequence is 15 residues long. The CDR3 bases are TGTGCCAGCAGTTACATAGCGGGAGAGGGGAGTGAGCAGTTCTTC. This encodes CASSYIAGEGSEQFF.